This T cell receptor (beta chain) was observed in a study of blood T cell repertoires in COVID-19. Study-wide background: COVID-19 samples from acute and convalescent phases originated in the United States, Italy and Spain. T cells, B-cell-depleted T cells, or PBMCs provided the cDNA or gDNA that served as material.

The CDR3 consists of 14 residues. CDR1 and CDR2 from the germline V gene are SNHLY and FYNNEI. V lost 7 bases, J lost 3 bases, and 6 bases stayed unmatched. How the authors handled the data: Estimation of nucleated cell counts relied on the amplification of reference gene primers. Measured with immunoSEQ multiplex PCR; TCRdb has only the in-frame clones, and not every one. The V and J calls and clone size are taken from that table; D and trimming were inferred from the DNA. The sample contains roughly 170,000 clones, about 74% of which appear only once. V is TRBV2 and J is TRBJ1-2; 9 bases are shared with TRBD1. The source of this sequence is a woman over 75 with acute or convalescent COVID-19. Source material: peripheral blood. CDR3 region: CASINTGGYYGYTF. The CDR3 bases are TGTGCCAGCATTAACACAGGGGGCTACTATGGCTACACCTTC.